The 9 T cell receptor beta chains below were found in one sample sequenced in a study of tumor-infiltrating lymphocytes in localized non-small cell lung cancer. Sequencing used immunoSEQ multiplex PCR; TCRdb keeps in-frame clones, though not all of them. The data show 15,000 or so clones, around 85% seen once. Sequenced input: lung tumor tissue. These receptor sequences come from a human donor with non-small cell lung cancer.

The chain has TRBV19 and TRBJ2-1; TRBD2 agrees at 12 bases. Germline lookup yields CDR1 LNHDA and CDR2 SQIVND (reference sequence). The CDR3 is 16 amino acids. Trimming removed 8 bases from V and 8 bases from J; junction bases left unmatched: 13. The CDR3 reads CASCRTSGTRGYEQFF. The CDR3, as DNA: TGTGCCAGTTGCCGGACTAGCGGGACTCGTGGGTATGAGCAGTTCTTC.

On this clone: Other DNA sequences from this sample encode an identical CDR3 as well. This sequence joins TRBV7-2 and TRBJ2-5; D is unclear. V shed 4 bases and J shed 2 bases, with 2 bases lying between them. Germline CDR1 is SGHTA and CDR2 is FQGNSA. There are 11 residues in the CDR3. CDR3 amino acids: CASSSQETQYF. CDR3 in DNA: TGTGCCAGCAGCTCTCAAGAGACCCAGTACTTC.

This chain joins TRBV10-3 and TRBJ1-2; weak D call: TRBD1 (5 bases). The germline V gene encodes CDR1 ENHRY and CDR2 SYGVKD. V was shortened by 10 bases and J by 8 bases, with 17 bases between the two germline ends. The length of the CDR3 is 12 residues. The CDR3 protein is CATGREGKGYTF. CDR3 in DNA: TGTGCCACCGGCAGGGAGGGGAAAGGCTACACCTTC.

This CDR3 is CASSQGRDRGRTWQQTQYF. CDR3 nucleotide sequence: TGTGCCAGCAGCCAAGGAAGGGACAGGGGGCGAACTTGGCAACAGACCCAGTACTTC. The genes are TRBV14 and TRBJ2-5; 12 positions match TRBD1. CDR1 and CDR2 from the germline V gene are SGHDN and FVKESK. The V gene end was trimmed by 1 base and the J gene end by 6 bases; junction bases not matched to a gene: 15. The CDR3 totals 19 residues.

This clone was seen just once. The DNA for the CDR3 is TGTGCCAGCAGCCCCCGAGGACAGGGTGATTTAGTATCTGGGGCCAACGTCCTGACTTTC. This translates into CASSPRGQGDLVSGANVLTF. The V gene is TRBV9, the J gene TRBJ2-6; TRBD1 aligns across 8 bases. Germline V CDR1 and CDR2: SGDLS, YYNGEE. The CDR3 covers 20 residues. Trimming took 4 bases from V and 1 from J; bases not matched to a gene: 16.

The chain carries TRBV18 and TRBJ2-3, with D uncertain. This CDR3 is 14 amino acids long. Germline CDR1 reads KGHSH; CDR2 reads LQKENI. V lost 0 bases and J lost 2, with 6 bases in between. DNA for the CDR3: TGTGCCAGCTCACCACCGATCGTCACAGATACGCAGTATTTT. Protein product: CASSPPIVTDTQYF.

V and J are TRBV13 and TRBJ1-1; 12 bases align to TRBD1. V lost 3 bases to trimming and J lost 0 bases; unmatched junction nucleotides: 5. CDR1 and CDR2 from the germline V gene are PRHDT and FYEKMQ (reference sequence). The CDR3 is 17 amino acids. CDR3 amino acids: CASSLAGTGGLNTEAFF. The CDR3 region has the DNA TGTGCCAGCAGCTTGGCGGGGACAGGGGGCCTGAACACTGAAGCTTTCTTT.

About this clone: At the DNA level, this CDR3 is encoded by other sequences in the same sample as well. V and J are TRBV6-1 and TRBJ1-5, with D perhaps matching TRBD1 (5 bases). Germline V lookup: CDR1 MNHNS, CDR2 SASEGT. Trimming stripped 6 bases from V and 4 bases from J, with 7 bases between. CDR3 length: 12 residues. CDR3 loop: CASSEGNQPQHF. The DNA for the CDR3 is TGTGCCAGCAGCGAGGGGAATCAGCCCCAGCATTTT.

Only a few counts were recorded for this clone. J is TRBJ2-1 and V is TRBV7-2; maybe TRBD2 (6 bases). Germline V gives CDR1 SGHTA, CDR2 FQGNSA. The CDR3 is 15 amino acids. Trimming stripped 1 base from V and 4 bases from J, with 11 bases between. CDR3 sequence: CASSLGRGLYNEQFF. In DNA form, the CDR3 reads TGTGCCAGCAGCTTAGGGCGGGGTCTTTACAATGAGCAGTTCTTC.